The 19 T cell receptor beta chains below come from one sample, sequenced in a study of cytomegalovirus exposure and HLA in healthy donors (dated by TCRdb to 2017 to 2019). Libraries were built with the immunoSEQ multiplex PCR assay. For the multiplex PCR, a mixture combining 60 forward primers for TCR Vbeta segments and 13 reverse primers for TCR Jbeta segments was used. Held by TCRdb, this immuneACCESS table contains in-frame sequences only and omits some clones. Under half of the omission traces to an unresolved V gene where checked; the cause of the rest is unknown. The sample profile shows about 240,000 clones; about 86% of them were found once. The ten biggest clones cover less than 8.5% of the sample. Sequenced material: PBMCs. The receptors stem from a woman aged 55-69 years in good health and CMV-seropositive.

The J gene is TRBJ2-1, the V gene TRBV29-1, with D perhaps matching TRBD2 (5 bases). V was clipped by 4 bases and J by 0 bases, with 13 bases between them. The CDR3 is 15 amino acids. Germline CDR1 and CDR2: SQVTM and ANQGSEA. CDR3 sequence: CSVATGVRSYNEQFF. In DNA, the CDR3 is TGCAGCGTTGCGACCGGGGTTCGCTCCTACAATGAGCAGTTCTTC.

The chain recombines TRBV20-1 with TRBJ1-2; D possibly corresponds to TRBD1 (5 bases). The V end was cut by 4 bases, the J end by 11 bases, with 11 bases between. The CDR3 is made up of 10 amino acids. The V gene's germline CDR1 is DFQATT and CDR2 SNEGSKA (reference sequence). CDR3 loop: CSAKPTAYTF. In DNA form, the CDR3 reads TGCAGTGCTAAACCGACAGCTTACACCTTC.

The chain carries TRBV6-1 and TRBJ2-7, with 9 bases aligning to TRBD2. The CDR3 extends over 17 amino acids. Unmatched junction bases numbered 9, after V lost 3 bases and J lost 0 bases. Per the germline V gene, CDR1 is MNHNS and CDR2 is SASEGT. CDR3 DNA sequence: TGTGCCAGCAGTGACCCTAATACTAGCGGGCTCTCCTACGAGCAGTACTTC. This encodes CASSDPNTSGLSYEQYF.

The rearrangement joins TRBV6-6 to TRBJ1-1; D not resolved. V lost 0 bases and J 1 base, leaving 9 bases between the germline ends. Germline CDR1 is MNHNY and CDR2 is SVGAGI (reference sequence). The length of the CDR3 is 15 residues. As DNA, the CDR3 is TGTGCCAGCAGTTACTCGTTCTATGGGAACACTGAAGCTTTCTTT. This codes for CASSYSFYGNTEAFF.

This clone was observed a few times. The chain links TRBV5-1 to TRBJ2-3; 13 bases fit TRBD2. V was clipped by 6 bases and J by 6 bases; unmatched bases: 7. In germline, CDR1 is SGHRS, CDR2 YFSETQ. The CDR3 is 15 amino acids. The chain's CDR3 is CASKWTSGRSDTQYF. The CDR3 region has the DNA TGCGCCAGCAAATGGACTAGCGGGAGATCTGATACGCAGTATTTT.

This clone was observed a handful of times. J is TRBJ2-3 and V is TRBV27; 7 bases align to TRBD2. With V trimmed by 3 bases and J by 0 bases, 6 bases remained unmatched. There are 16 residues in the CDR3. Germline V gene data show CDR1 as MNHEY and CDR2 as SMNVEV (reference sequence). The CDR3 DNA sequence: TGTGCCAGCAGTTTGGCGGGAGCAACTAGCACAGATACGCAGTATTTT. This gives the protein CASSLAGATSTDTQYF.

This clone was detected a few times. The rearrangement uses TRBV9 and TRBJ2-5; 7 bases are shared with TRBD2. The J segment lost 4 bases and the V segment lost 1 base, leaving 7 bases of the junction unmatched. The CDR3 is made up of 15 amino acids. Germline V gene lookup returns CDR1 SGDLS and CDR2 YYNGEE. The CDR3 loop reads CASSVWGGSSETQYF. DNA for the CDR3: TGTGCCAGCAGCGTATGGGGCGGGAGCTCAGAGACCCAGTACTTC.

The chain uses TRBV6-5 and TRBJ1-2, with D possibly being TRBD1 (6 bases). V dropped 5 bases and J dropped 5 bases, with 12 bases sitting between them. Germline V lookup: CDR1 MNHEY, CDR2 SVGAGI. This CDR3 spans 13 amino acids. CDR3 amino acids: CASSQQGPYGYTF. CDR3 sequence (DNA): TGTGCCAGCAGTCAACAGGGCCCGTATGGCTACACCTTC.

This clone appeared once. The chain has TRBV18 and TRBJ2-1; D perhaps matches TRBD2 (6 bases). The V and J ends lost 0 bases and 9 bases respectively, with 15 bases between them. Germline CDR1 and CDR2: KGHSH and LQKENI. There are 15 residues in the CDR3. DNA for the CDR3: TGTGCCAGCTCACCACCGGCGGTGCCCGGGGGTGAGCAGTTCTTC. It is translated as CASSPPAVPGGEQFF.

Points on this clone: This sample includes further DNA sequences coding for the same CDR3. This rearrangement joins TRBV6-6 to TRBJ1-2, with D perhaps TRBD1 (5 bases). This CDR3 comprises 12 residues. Germline CDR1 reads MNHNY; CDR2 reads SVGAGI (reference sequence). V was trimmed by 6 bases and J by 5 bases, leaving 10 bases between them. This chain's CDR3 is CASRGQPYGYTF. The DNA for the CDR3 is TGTGCCAGCAGGGGGCAGCCTTATGGCTACACCTTC.

The chain links TRBV5-1 to TRBJ2-3, with 10 bases aligning to TRBD2. J lost 0 bases, V lost 4 bases, and 14 bases had no gene match. The length of the CDR3 is 19 residues. From germline, CDR1 is SGHRS and CDR2 YFSETQ. CDR3 sequence (DNA): TGCGCCAGCAGCACCGGAGCTCGACTAGCGGGTTCTAGCACAGATACGCAGTATTTT. Translating it yields CASSTGARLAGSSTDTQYF.

The chain combines TRBV30 with TRBJ2-1; no clear D gene. Trimming left V 2 bases short and J 9 bases short, with 11 bases between. The germline V gene has CDR1 GTSNPN and CDR2 SVGIG (reference sequence). The CDR3 totals 12 residues. The CDR3 region has the DNA TGTGCCTGGAGTTACTCGCCTCTTGAGCAGTTCTTC. Translating gives CAWSYSPLEQFF. The whole variable domain, filled in from reference TRBV30 and TRBJ2-1, reads SQTIHQWPATLVQPVGSPLSLECTVEGTSNPNLYWYRQAAGRGLQLLFYSVGIGQISSEVPQNLSASRPQDRQFILSSKKLLLSDSGFYLCAWSYSPLEQFFGPGTRLTVL.

The chain is built from TRBV4-2 and TRBJ2-1; D is possibly TRBD2 (5 bases). V lost 4 bases to trimming and J lost 7 bases, with 11 bases between them. Germline V CDR1 and CDR2: LGHNA, YNFKEQ. The length of the CDR3 is 13 residues. This chain's CDR3 is CASSLRLRNEQFF. The CDR3 DNA reads TGTGCCAGCAGCCTCCGACTACGGAATGAGCAGTTCTTC.

The CDR3 protein is CASSLTGGADTQYF. CDR3 DNA sequence: TGTGCCAGCAGTTTAACGGGAGGTGCAGATACGCAGTATTTT. V usage is TRBV27 and J usage is TRBJ2-3; 7 bases line up with TRBD2. The V and J ends lost 2 bases and 4 bases, in that order; junction bases with no gene match: 3. CDR1 and CDR2 from the germline V gene are MNHEY and SMNVEV (reference sequence). The CDR3 is 14 amino acids.

The CDR3 sequence is CASSSPGLAGNEQFF. The CDR3 DNA reads as TGTGCCAGCAGCTCACCGGGACTAGCGGGGAATGAGCAGTTCTTC. The V call is TRBV7-2, the J call TRBJ2-1; 13 bases line up with TRBD2. CDR1 is SGHTA, CDR2 FQGNSA, per germline. The CDR3 runs 15 residues. V was clipped by 4 bases and J by 7 bases; unmatched bases: 4.

The chain employs TRBV5-1 and TRBJ2-3; D is ambiguous. CDR3 length equals 12 residues. The ends were cut back, 4 bases at V and 2 bases at J, with 5 bases in the middle. Per germline, CDR1 SGHRS and CDR2 YFSETQ. The CDR3 reads CASSPFTDTQYF. The CDR3, as DNA: TGCGCCAGCAGCCCCTTCACAGATACGCAGTATTTT.

This chain joins TRBV27 and TRBJ1-3, with TRBD1 as a possible D gene (5 bases). CDR3 length: 14 residues. Germline assignment: CDR1 MNHEY and CDR2 SMNVEV (reference sequence). V was cut by 6 bases and J by 3 bases, with 12 bases left in between. In nucleotides, the CDR3 is TGTGCCAGCAGCCAGGGTTTCGGTGGAAACACCATATATTTT. Encoded protein: CASSQGFGGNTIYF.

The chain combines TRBV6-1 with TRBJ2-7; 7 bases are shared with TRBD2. Germline V gives CDR1 MNHNS, CDR2 SASEGT. The CDR3 runs to 13 residues. The junction had 5 bases not matched to a gene; V was cut back by 7 bases and J by 2 bases. DNA of the CDR3: TGTGCCAGCATAACTAGCGTCCCCTACGAGCAGTACTTC. Amino acids: CASITSVPYEQYF.

This chain uses TRBV5-4 with TRBJ2-6; 9 bases map to TRBD1. CDR3 length: 16 residues. Germline V CDR1 and CDR2: SGHNT, YYREEE (reference sequence). V lost 7 bases, J lost 4 bases, and 9 bases stayed unmatched. The DNA of the CDR3 is TGTGCCAGCCAGACAGGGGGGAACAAAGGGGCCAACGTCCTGACTTTC. Translated: CASQTGGNKGANVLTF.